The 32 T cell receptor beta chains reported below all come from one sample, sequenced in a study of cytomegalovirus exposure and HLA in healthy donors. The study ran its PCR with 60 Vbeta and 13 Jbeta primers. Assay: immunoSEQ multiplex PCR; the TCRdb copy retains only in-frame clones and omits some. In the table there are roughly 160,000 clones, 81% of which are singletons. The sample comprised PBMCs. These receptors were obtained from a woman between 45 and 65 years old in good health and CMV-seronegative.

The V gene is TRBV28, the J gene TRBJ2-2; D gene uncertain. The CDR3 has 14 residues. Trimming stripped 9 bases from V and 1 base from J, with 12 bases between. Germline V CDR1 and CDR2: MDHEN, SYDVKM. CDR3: CASYSRMNTGELFF. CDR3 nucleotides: TGTGCCAGTTATTCCAGGATGAACACCGGGGAGCTGTTTTTT.

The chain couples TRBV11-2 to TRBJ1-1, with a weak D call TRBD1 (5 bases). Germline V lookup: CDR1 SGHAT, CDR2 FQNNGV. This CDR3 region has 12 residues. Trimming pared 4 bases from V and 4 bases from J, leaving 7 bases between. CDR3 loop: CASSSDSTEAFF. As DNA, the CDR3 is TGTGCCAGCAGCTCCGACAGCACTGAAGCTTTCTTT.

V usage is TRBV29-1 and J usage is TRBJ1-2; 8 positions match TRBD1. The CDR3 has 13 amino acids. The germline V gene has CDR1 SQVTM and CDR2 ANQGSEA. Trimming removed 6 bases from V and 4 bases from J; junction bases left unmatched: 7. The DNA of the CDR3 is TGCAGCGTCCCCGGACAGGGAGGCTATGGCTACACCTTC. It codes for CSVPGQGGYGYTF.

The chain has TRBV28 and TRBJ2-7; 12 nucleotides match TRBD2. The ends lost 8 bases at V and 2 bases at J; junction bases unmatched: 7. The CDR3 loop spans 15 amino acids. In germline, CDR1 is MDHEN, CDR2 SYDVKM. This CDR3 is CASRPPSGRAYEQYF. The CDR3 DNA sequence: TGTGCCAGCCGCCCTCCTAGCGGGAGGGCCTACGAGCAGTACTTC.

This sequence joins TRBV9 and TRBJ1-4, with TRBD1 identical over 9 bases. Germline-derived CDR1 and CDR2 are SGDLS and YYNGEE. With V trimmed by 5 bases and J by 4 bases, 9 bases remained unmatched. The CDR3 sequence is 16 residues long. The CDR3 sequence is CASSATGGSGNEKLFF. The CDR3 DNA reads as TGTGCCAGCAGTGCGACAGGGGGTTCCGGTAATGAAAAACTGTTTTTT.

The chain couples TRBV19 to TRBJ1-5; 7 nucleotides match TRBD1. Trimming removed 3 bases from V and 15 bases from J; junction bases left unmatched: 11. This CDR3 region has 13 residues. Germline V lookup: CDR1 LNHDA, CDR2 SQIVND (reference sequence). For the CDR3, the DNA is TGTGCCAGTAGTATGACTACAGGGGCGGTGGGGCATTTT. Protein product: CASSMTTGAVGHF.

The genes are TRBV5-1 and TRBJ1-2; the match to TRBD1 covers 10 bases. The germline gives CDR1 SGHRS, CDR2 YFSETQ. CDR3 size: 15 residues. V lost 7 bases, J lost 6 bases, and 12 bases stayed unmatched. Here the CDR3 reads CASSESGQGSDGYTF. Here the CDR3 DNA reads TGCGCCAGCTCGGAGTCGGGACAGGGGAGTGATGGCTACACCTTC.

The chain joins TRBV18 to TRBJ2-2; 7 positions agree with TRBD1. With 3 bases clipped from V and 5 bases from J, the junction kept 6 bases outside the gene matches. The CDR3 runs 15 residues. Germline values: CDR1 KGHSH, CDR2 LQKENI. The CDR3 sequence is CASSPGTDETGELFF. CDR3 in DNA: TGTGCCAGCTCACCGGGGACAGACGAGACCGGGGAGCTGTTTTTT.

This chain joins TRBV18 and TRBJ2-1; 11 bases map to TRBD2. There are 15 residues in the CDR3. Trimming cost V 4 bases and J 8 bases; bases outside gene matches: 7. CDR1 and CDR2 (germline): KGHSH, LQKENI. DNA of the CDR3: TGTGCCAGCTCACTACTAGCGGGAGCTTTTGATGAGCAGTTCTTC. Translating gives CASSLLAGAFDEQFF.

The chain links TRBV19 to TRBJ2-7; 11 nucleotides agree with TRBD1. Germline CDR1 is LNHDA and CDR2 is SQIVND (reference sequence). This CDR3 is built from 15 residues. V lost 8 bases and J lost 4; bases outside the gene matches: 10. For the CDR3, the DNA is TGTGCCAGTGGAAGAACCGGGACAGGGGGTTACGAGCAGTACTTC. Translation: CASGRTGTGGYEQYF.

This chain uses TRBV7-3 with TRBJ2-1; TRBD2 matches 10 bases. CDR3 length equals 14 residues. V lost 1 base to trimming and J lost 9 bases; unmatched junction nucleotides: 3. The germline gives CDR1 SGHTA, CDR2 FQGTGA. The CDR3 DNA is TGTGCCAGCAGCTTAAGAGCGGGGGGGCTTGAGCAGTTCTTC. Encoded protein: CASSLRAGGLEQFF. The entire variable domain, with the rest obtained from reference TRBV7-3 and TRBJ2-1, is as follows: GAGVSQTPSNKVTEKGKYVELRCDPISGHTALYWYRQSLGQGPEFLIYFQGTGAADDSGLPNDRFFAVRPEGSVSTLKIQRTERGDSAVYLCASSLRAGGLEQFFGPGTRLTVL.

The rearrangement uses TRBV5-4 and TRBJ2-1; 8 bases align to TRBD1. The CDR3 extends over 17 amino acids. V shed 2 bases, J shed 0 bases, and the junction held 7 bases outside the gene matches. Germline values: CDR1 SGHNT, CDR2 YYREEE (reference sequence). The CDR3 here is CASSFGIGTGSYNEQFF. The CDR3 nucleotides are TGTGCCAGCAGCTTCGGAATCGGGACAGGCTCCTACAATGAGCAGTTCTTC.

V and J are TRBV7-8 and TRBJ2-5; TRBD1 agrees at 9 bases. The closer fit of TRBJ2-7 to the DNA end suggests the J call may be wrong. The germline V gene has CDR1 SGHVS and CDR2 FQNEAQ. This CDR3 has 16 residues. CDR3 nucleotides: TGTGCCAGCAGCTTAGCACTGACAGGGGGTTCCTACGAGCAGTACTTC. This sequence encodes CASSLALTGGSYEQYF.

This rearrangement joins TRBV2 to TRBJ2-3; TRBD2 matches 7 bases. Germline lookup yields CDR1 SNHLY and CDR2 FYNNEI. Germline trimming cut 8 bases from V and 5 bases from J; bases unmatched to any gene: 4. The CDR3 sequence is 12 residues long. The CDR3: CASGGGRDTQYF. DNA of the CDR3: TGTGCCAGCGGCGGGGGAAGAGATACGCAGTATTTT.

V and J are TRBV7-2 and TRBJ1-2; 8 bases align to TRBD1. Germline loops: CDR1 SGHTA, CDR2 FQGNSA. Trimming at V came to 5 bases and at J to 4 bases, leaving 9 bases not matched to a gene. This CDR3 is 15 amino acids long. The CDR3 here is CASSPRTGSVYGYTF. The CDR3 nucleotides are TGTGCCAGCAGCCCTCGGACAGGGTCGGTCTATGGCTACACCTTC.

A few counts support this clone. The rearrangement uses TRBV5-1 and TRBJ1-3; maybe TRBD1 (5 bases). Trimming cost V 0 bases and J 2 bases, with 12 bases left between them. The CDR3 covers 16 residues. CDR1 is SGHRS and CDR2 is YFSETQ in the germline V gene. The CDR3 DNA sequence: TGCGCCAGCAGCTTGGGGGGCATCGTGCCTGGAAACACCATATATTTT. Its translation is CASSLGGIVPGNTIYF.

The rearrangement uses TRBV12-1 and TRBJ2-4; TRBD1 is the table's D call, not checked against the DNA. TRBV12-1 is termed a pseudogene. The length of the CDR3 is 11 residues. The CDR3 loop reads CASSSGQGLDF. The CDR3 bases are TGTGCCAGCAGCTCAGGACAGGGGCTAGACTTC.

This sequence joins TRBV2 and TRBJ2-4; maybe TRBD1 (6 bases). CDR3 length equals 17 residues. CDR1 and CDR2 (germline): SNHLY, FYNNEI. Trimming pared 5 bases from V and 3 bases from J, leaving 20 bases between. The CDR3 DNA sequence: TGTGCCAGCAGTTTCACAGGGAAGCTCGAAAGCAAAAACATTCAGTACTTC. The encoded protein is CASSFTGKLESKNIQYF.

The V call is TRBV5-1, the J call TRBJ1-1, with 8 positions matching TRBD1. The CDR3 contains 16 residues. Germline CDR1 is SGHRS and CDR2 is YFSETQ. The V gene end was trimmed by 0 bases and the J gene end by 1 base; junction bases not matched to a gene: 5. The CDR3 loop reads CASSLGRTGTNTEAFF. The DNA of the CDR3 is TGCGCCAGCAGCTTGGGTAGGACAGGGACGAACACTGAAGCTTTCTTT.

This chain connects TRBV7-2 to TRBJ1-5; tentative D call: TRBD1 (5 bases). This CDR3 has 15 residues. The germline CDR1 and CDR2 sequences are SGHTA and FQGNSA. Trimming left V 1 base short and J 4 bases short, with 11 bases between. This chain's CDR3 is CASSLVQGPNQPQHF. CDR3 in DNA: TGTGCCAGCAGCTTAGTCCAGGGTCCAAATCAGCCCCAGCATTTT.

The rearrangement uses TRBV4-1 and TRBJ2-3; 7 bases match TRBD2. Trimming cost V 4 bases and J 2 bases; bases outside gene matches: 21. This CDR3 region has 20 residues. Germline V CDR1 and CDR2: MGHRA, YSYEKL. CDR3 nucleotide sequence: TGCGCCAGCAGCCTTCGTCCGCAACGGGGGGTAAAATCCTTCACAGATACGCAGTATTTT. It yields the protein CASSLRPQRGVKSFTDTQYF.

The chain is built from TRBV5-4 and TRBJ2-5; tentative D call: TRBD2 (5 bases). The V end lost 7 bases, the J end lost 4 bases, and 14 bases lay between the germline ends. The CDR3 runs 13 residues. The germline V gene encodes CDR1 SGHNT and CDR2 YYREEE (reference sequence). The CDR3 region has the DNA TGTGCCAGCCTGAGTCGGGGTACAGAGACCCAGTACTTC. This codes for CASLSRGTETQYF. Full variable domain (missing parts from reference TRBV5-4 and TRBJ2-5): ETGVTQSPTHLIKTRGQQVTLRCSSQSGHNTVSWYQQALGQGPQFIFQYYREEENGRGNFPPRFSGLQFPNYSSELNVNALELDDSALYLCASLSRGTETQYFGPGTRLLVL.

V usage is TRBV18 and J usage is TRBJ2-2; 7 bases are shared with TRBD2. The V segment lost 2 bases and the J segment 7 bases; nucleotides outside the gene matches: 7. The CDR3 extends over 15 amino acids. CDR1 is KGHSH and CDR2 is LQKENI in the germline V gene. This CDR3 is CASSPSGTLVGELFF. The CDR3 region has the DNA TGTGCCAGCTCACCAAGCGGGACCCTCGTCGGGGAGCTGTTTTTT.

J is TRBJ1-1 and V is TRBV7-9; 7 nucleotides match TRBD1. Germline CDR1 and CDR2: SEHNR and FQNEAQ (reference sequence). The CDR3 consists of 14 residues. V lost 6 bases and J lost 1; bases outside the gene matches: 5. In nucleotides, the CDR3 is TGTGCCAGCAGTGGGACAGAACAGAACACTGAAGCTTTCTTT. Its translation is CASSGTEQNTEAFF.

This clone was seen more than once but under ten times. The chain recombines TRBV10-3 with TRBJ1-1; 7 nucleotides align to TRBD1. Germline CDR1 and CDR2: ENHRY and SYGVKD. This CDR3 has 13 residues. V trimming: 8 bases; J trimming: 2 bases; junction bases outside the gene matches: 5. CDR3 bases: TGTGCCATCGGATGGGACAGCAACACTGAAGCTTTCTTT. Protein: CAIGWDSNTEAFF.

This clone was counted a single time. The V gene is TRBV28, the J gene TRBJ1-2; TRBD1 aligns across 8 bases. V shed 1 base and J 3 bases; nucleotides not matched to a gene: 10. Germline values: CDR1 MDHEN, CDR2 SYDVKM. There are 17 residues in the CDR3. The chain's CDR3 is CASSLFVLRTGYYGYTF. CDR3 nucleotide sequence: TGTGCCAGCAGTTTATTCGTCCTTAGGACAGGGTACTATGGCTACACCTTC.

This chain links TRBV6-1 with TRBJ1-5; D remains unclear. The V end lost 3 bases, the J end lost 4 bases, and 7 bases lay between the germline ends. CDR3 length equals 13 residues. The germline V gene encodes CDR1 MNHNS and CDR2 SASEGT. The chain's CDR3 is CASSDSPNQPQHF. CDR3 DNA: TGTGCCAGCAGTGATTCCCCTAATCAGCCCCAGCATTTT.

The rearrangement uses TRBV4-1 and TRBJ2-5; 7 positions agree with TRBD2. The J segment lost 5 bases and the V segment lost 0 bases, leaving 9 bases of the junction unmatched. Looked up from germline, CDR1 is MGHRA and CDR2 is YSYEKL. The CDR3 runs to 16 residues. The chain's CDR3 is CASSQEGVVGGETQYF. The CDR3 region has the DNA TGCGCCAGCAGCCAAGAAGGAGTAGTGGGGGGGGAGACCCAGTACTTC.

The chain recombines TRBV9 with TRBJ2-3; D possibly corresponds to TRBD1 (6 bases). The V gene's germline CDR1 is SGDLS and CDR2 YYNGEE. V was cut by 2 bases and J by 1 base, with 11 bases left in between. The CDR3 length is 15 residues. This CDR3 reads CASSVRGGGTDTQYF. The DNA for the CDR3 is TGTGCCAGCAGCGTTCGAGGGGGAGGCACAGATACGCAGTATTTT.

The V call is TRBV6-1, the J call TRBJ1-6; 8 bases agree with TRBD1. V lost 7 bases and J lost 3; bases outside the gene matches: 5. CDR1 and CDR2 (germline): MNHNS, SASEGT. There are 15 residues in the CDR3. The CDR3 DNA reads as TGTGCCAGCATGACAGGGGAAAACTATAATTCACCCCTCCACTTT. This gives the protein CASMTGENYNSPLHF.

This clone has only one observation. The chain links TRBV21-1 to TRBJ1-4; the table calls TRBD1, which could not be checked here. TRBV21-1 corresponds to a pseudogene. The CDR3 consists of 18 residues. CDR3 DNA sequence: TGTGCCAGCAGCAAAAAGCGAGGCACCGGGACAGAGCTTGAAAAACTGTTTTTT. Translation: CASSKKRGTGTELEKLFF.

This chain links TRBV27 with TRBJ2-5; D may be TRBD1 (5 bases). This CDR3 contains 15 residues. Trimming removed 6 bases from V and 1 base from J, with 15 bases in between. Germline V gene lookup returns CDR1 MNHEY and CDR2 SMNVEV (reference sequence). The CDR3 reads CASRPSTGPQETQYF. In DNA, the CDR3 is TGTGCCAGCAGACCGTCAACAGGCCCCCAAGAGACCCAGTACTTC.